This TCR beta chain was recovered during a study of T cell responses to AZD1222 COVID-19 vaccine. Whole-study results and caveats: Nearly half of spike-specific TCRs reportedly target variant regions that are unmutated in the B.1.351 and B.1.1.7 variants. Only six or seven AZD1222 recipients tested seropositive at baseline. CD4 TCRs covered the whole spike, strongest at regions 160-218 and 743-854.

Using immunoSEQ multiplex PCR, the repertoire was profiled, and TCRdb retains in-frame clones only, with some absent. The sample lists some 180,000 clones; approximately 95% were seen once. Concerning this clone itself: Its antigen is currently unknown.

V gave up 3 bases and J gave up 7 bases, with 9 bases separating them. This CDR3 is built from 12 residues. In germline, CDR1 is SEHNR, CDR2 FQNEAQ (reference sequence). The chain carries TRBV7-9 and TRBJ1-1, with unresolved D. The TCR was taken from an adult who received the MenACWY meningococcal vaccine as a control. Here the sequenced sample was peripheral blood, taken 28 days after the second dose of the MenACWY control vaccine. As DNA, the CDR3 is TGTGCCAGCAGCTTGTTAGGCCTTGAAGCTTTCTTT. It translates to CASSLLGLEAFF.